This TCR beta chain originates from a study of early T cells in non-severe SARS-CoV-2 infection. In the study overall: Sequencing input comprised bulk RNA from unsorted whole blood; chain pairing was not available. Notes on the study in general: VDJdb matching, biased toward anti-spike CD8 responses, missed private and CD4 specificities.

This clonotype was counted between two and nine times. Its antigen is unknown. V lost 3 bases, J lost 2 bases, and 15 bases lay in between. This CDR3 contains 15 residues. The V gene's germline CDR1 is SGHRS and CDR2 YFSETQ. TCRdb re-derived calls from the 5' RACE reads in MiXCR, one entry per CDR3 protein. Of over 25,000 distinct CDR3 sequences in the sample, about 5% were seen once. The chain links TRBV5-1 to TRBJ2-7, with D perhaps matching TRBD1 (6 bases). The sequencing input was whole blood. The receptor's source is an adult who was a healthcare worker with PCR-confirmed SARS-CoV-2 infection or an uninfected control (not recorded which). The CDR3 here is CASSYSDSFPYEQYF. The CDR3 region has the DNA TGCGCCAGCAGCTATTCGGACAGTTTTCCCTACGAGCAGTACTTC.